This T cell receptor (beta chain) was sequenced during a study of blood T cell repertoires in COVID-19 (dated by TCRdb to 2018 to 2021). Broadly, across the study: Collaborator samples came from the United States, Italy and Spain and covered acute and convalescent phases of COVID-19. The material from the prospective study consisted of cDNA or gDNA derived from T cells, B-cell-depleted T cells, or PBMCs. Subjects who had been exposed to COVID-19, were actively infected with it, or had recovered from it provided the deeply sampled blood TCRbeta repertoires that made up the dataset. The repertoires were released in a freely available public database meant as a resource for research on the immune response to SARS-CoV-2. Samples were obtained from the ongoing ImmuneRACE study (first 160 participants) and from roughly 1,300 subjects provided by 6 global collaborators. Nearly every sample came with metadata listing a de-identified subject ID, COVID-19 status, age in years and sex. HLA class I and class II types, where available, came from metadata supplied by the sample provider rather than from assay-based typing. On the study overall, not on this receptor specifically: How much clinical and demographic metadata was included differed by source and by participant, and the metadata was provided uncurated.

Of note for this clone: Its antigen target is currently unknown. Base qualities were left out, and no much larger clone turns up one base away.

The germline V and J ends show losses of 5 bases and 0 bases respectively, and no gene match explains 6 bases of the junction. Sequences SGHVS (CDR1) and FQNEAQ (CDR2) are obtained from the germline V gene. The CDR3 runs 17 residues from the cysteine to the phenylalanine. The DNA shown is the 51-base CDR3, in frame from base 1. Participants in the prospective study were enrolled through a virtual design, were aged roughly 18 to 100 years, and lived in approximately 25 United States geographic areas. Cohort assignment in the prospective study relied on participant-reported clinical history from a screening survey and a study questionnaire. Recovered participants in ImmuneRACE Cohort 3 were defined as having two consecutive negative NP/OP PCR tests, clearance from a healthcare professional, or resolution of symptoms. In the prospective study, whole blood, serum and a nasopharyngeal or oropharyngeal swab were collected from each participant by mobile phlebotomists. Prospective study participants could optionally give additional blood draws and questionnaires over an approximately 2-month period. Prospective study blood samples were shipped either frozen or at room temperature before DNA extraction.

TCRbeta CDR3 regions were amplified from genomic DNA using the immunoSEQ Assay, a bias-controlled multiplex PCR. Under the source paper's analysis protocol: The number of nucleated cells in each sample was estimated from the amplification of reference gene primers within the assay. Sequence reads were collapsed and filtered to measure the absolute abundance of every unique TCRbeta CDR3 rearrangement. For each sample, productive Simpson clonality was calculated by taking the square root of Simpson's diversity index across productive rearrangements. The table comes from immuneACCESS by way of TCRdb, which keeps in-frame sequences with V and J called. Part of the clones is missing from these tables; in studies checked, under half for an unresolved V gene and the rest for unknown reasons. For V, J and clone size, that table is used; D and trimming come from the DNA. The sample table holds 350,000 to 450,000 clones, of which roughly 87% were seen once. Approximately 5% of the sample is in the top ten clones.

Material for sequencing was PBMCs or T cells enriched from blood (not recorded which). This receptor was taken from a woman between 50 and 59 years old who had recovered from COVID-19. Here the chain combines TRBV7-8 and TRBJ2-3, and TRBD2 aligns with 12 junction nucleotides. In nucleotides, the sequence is TGTGCCAGCAGCCCAAGAACTAGCGGGGGGAGCACAGATACGCAGTATTTT. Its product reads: CASSPRTSGGSTDTQYF.